This TCR beta chain was captured by sequencing in a study of chemoradiotherapy in HPV16-positive cancers. Findings and limits, study-wide: In HPV16-positive patients, HPV-responsive T-cell expansion tracked better recurrence-free survival. Only a couple of HPV16-positive patients supplied the functional HPV-specificity definition.

Concerning this clone itself: Its specificity is unknown.

The CDR3 length is 13 residues. The germline gives CDR1 MDHEN, CDR2 SYDVKM. Trimming shortened V by 0 bases and J by 8 bases, and 5 bases separated the two germline ends. This table comes from immunoSEQ multiplex PCR, and its TCRdb copy is limited to in-frame clones, with some not included. The repertoire includes roughly 34,000 clones, about 88% of them detected once, and around 2.3% sits in the top ten. V is TRBV28 and J is TRBJ1-6; no definite D call. This receptor was identified in a human donor with HPV-associated anogenital cancer. Specimen: blood, collected from a patient who underwent chemoradiotherapy. CDR3 residues: CASSLWRDSPLHF. DNA of the CDR3: TGTGCCAGCAGTTTATGGAGGGATTCACCCCTCCACTTT.